The rows below give T cell receptor beta chains drawn from one sample of a study of blood T cell repertoires in COVID-19. Data came from immunoSEQ multiplex PCR; TCRdb stores just in-frame clones and leaves some out. The table lists approximately 25,000 clones, approximately 75% of them singletons. The material sequenced was peripheral blood. All receptors come from a woman between 65 and 79 years old with COVID-19, enrolled during active disease. Both conserved end residues are part of each CDR3.

V gene: TRBV27
J gene: TRBJ2-1
CDR3 protein: CASSLSPWGDEQFF

V gene: TRBV5-1
J gene: TRBJ1-1
CDR3 protein: CASSLAGLGTEAFF

V gene: TRBV5-5
J gene: TRBJ1-1
CDR3 protein: CASSLAQGFWAEAFF

V gene: TRBV6-4
J gene: TRBJ2-2
CDR3 protein: CASSDSEDSTGELFF

V gene: TRBV9
J gene: TRBJ2-3
CDR3 protein: CASSVGGVAGQDTQYF

V gene: TRBV19
J gene: TRBJ2-3
CDR3 protein: CASSFSLGGDTQYF

V gene: TRBV7-9
J gene: TRBJ1-2
CDR3 protein: CASSFSTGVNYGYTF

V gene: TRBV6-5
J gene: TRBJ1-5
CDR3 protein: CASSSDRGRGQPQHF

V gene: TRBV19
J gene: TRBJ2-7
CDR3 protein: CASSIFDRSYEQYF

V gene: TRBV21-1
J gene: TRBJ2-7
CDR3 protein: CASSKGRPGQGNF

V gene: TRBV7-8
J gene: TRBJ2-1
CDR3 protein: CASTPRRGLAGYNEQFF